This TCR beta chain came from a study of technical replicates of blood from a few donors. With 1 base removed from V and 2 bases from J, the gap between germline ends came to 12 bases. CDR1 and CDR2 (germline): MNHEY, SMNVEV (reference sequence). The CDR3 covers 15 residues. Profiled with immunoSEQ multiplex PCR; TCRdb holds only in-frame clones, not every one. The sample yields roughly 97,000 clones, around 96% seen once. The material sequenced was T cells isolated from PBMCs. This clonotype was obtained from a human donor in good health. The genes are TRBV27 and TRBJ2-7, with a weak D call TRBD2 (6 bases). The CDR3 loop is CASSLWGGAPYEQYF. The CDR3 nucleotides are TGTGCCAGCAGTTTATGGGGCGGGGCTCCCTACGAGCAGTACTTC.